The present TCR beta chain was sequenced within a study of T cells in Graves' hyperthyroidism and ophthalmopathy. Study background: Peripheral blood was collected at initial diagnosis, before any treatment.

TCR beta CDR3 sequences were amplified from RNA transcripts. TCR CDR3 regions were first amplified by RT-PCR with HTBI primers. TCRdb reprocessed the multiplex PCR reads with MiXCR, giving one entry per CDR3 protein. The sample lists around 180,000 distinct CDR3 sequences, about a sixth occurring once. Study-level points and caveats: Also found in blood were most expanded thyroid clonotypes above 0.001. Ophthalmopathy was distinguished from stable hyperthyroidism by 13 V-J signatures.

The J segment lost 10 bases and the V segment lost 0 bases, leaving 11 bases of the junction unmatched. The germline V gene has CDR1 DFQATT and CDR2 SNEGSKA (reference sequence). CDR3 length: 16 amino acids. Hyperthyroidism patients were newly diagnosed, had disease duration under 2 months, and were aged 18 to 65 years. To note about this clonotype: Its antigen remains unidentified.

The sample taken for sequencing was blood. V and J are TRBV20-1 and TRBJ1-6, with 8 nucleotides matching TRBD1. The TCR originated in a woman aged 45-59 years with Graves' hyperthyroidism. The CDR3 loop reads CSARDLGTGEGSPLHF. The CDR3 region has the DNA TGCAGTGCTAGAGACCTCGGGACAGGAGAAGGATCACCCCTCCACTTT.